The 32 T cell receptor beta chains listed next were all sequenced from one sample in a study of T-cell memory formation after mild COVID-19. TCRdb called the 5' RACE reads again in MiXCR, with one record for every CDR3 protein. The sample records about half a million distinct CDR3 sequences, about 18% being singletons. The sample was PBMCs or a T cell subset sorted from them (not recorded which). These receptors all stem from an adult woman who had mild COVID-19 (a few samples of this study predate the infection). Cell type and time point are not known.

Only a few counts were recorded for this clonotype. J is TRBJ1-2 and V is TRBV4-3; no firm D call. The CDR3 length is 16 residues. Per the germline V gene, CDR1 is LGHNA and CDR2 is YSLEER. The V end lost 0 bases, the J end lost 2 bases, and 13 bases lay between the germline ends. CDR3 amino acids: CASSQDAPARNYGYTF. The DNA for the CDR3 is TGCGCCAGCAGCCAAGATGCCCCGGCGAGGAACTATGGCTACACCTTC.

This clonotype was picked up a small number of times. Compared with germline, one end of the junction differs, possibly owing to a read error. The V call is TRBV3-1, the J call TRBJ2-5; TRBD1 aligns across 11 bases. This CDR3 comprises 14 residues. Looked up from germline, CDR1 is LGHDT and CDR2 is YNNKEL (reference sequence). The CDR3 DNA follows: TGTGCCAGCAGTTGGACAGGGGGCCAAAAGACCCAGTACTTC. It codes for CASSWTGGQKTQYF.

This clonotype has just a few counts. The chain couples TRBV30 to TRBJ2-3; the D gene is possibly TRBD2 (6 bases). Germline assignment: CDR1 GTSNPN and CDR2 SVGIG (reference sequence). Trimming cost V 1 base and J 6 bases, with 8 bases left between them. The CDR3 extends over 12 amino acids. The CDR3 DNA follows: TGTGCCTGGAGTGAGGGGAGGGATACGCAGTATTTT. This sequence encodes CAWSEGRDTQYF.

In its sample, this clonotype was seen a few times. The V gene is TRBV18, the J gene TRBJ1-2; the D is unclear. The germline V gene encodes CDR1 KGHSH and CDR2 LQKENI. The CDR3 is made up of 12 amino acids. The germline V and J ends were trimmed by 0 bases and 1 base, with 0 bases remaining between them. The CDR3 DNA sequence: TGTGCCAGCTCACCACCTAACTATGGCTACACCTTC. This gives the protein CASSPPNYGYTF.

This chain joins TRBV5-1 and TRBJ2-7; D ambiguous. CDR3 length: 15 residues. The germline V gene has CDR1 SGHRS and CDR2 YFSETQ. V was trimmed by 5 bases and J by 3 bases, leaving 18 bases between them. The CDR3 loop reads CASRVDPAPLYEQYF. In DNA, the CDR3 is TGCGCCAGCAGGGTTGACCCAGCGCCACTCTACGAGCAGTACTTC.

The chain recombines TRBV5-6 with TRBJ2-7; D is possibly TRBD1 or TRBD2 (7 bases each). This CDR3 contains 18 residues. From germline, CDR1 is SGHDT and CDR2 YYEEEE. V lost 1 base and J 3 bases, leaving 23 bases between the germline ends. The DNA for the CDR3 is TGTGCCAGCAGCTTGCCCATGACAGGGAGGGGCGGATTCTACGAGCAGTACTTC. Translating it yields CASSLPMTGRGGFYEQYF.

The chain uses TRBV6-5 and TRBJ1-1; TRBD1 is a possible D gene (5 bases). The CDR3 has 13 residues. The ends were cut back, 3 bases at V and 5 bases at J, with 10 bases in the middle. From germline, CDR1 is MNHEY and CDR2 SVGAGI. This CDR3 reads CASSYRDGTEAFF. The CDR3 region has the DNA TGTGCCAGCAGTTATAGGGACGGGACTGAAGCTTTCTTT.

The chain joins TRBV7-9 to TRBJ2-2; 9 nucleotides align to TRBD2. Germline loops: CDR1 SEHNR, CDR2 FQNEAQ (reference sequence). The junction had 11 bases not matched to a gene; V was cut back by 2 bases and J by 7 bases. The CDR3 extends over 17 amino acids. This CDR3 is CASSLTSGPNLGGELFF. The CDR3 nucleotides read TGTGCCAGCAGCTTAACTAGCGGGCCCAATTTGGGCGGGGAGCTGTTTTTT. Full variable domain (remainder filled in from reference TRBV7-9 and TRBJ2-2): DTGVSQNPRHKITKRGQNVTFRCDPISEHNRLYWYRQTLGQGPEFLTYFQNEAQLEKSRLLSDRFSAERPKGSFSTLEIQRTEQGDSAMYLCASSLTSGPNLGGELFFGEGSRLTVL.

The rearrangement uses TRBV9 and TRBJ2-1, with D possibly being TRBD2 (7 bases). This CDR3 has 14 amino acids. Trimming shortened V by 7 bases and J by 4 bases, and 15 bases separated the two germline ends. The germline V gene has CDR1 SGDLS and CDR2 YYNGEE. The chain's CDR3 is CASGGLAEYNEQFF. The CDR3 DNA is TGTGCCAGCGGGGGGCTAGCGGAATACAATGAGCAGTTCTTC.

This clonotype was found once. The V and J genes are TRBV15 and TRBJ2-1; TRBD2 matches at 13 bases. The length of the CDR3 is 18 residues. Germline CDR1 is LNHNV and CDR2 is YYDKDF (reference sequence). V gave up 2 bases and J gave up 9 bases; unmatched junction bases: 13. The CDR3 loop is CATSRRLSLAGGTSEQFF. The CDR3 bases are TGTGCCACCAGCAGACGACTTTCACTAGCGGGAGGGACGAGTGAGCAGTTCTTC. Full variable domain (missing parts from reference TRBV15 and TRBJ2-1): DAMVIQNPRYQVTQFGKPVTLSCSQTLNHNVMYWYQQKSSQAPKLLFHYYDKDFNNEADTPDNFQSRRPNTSFCFLDIRSPGLGDTAMYLCATSRRLSLAGGTSEQFFGPGTRLTVL.

The rearrangement uses TRBV20-1 and TRBJ1-5, with D unresolved. Trimming cost V 2 bases and J 5 bases, with 22 bases left between them. The CDR3 is 17 residues long. The V gene's germline CDR1 is DFQATT and CDR2 SNEGSKA (reference sequence). The CDR3 DNA sequence: TGCAGTGCTAGAATGTATCCGGCGGGGAAGCCCGATCAGCCCCAGCATTTT. As protein: CSARMYPAGKPDQPQHF.

The V gene is TRBV20-1, the J gene TRBJ1-1; D unresolved. CDR1 and CDR2 (germline): DFQATT, SNEGSKA (reference sequence). V lost 0 bases, J lost 4 bases, and 15 bases lay in between. The CDR3 is 15 residues long. CDR3 bases: TGCAGTGCTAGAGACTGGGGAGGTGTCGGCACTGAAGCTTTCTTT. Residues: CSARDWGGVGTEAFF.

The chain links TRBV7-9 to TRBJ2-5, with TRBD2 matching over 13 bases. The CDR3 length is 17 residues. The germline V gene encodes CDR1 SEHNR and CDR2 FQNEAQ (reference sequence). Trimming at V came to 5 bases and at J to 4 bases, leaving 10 bases not matched to a gene. The CDR3 reads CASSDTGTSGTRETQYF. The DNA for the CDR3 is TGTGCCAGCAGCGATACCGGGACTAGCGGGACCAGAGAGACCCAGTACTTC.

A few counts support this clonotype. The rearrangement uses TRBV7-2 and TRBJ1-2; D unclear. The CDR3 covers 12 residues. Trimming removed 2 bases from V and 6 bases from J, with 7 bases in between. In germline, CDR1 is SGHTA, CDR2 FQGNSA. The DNA of the CDR3 is TGTGCCAGCAGCTTACGATTGGATGGCTACACCTTC. Translation: CASSLRLDGYTF.

This chain uses TRBV15 with TRBJ2-1, with unresolved D. The length of the CDR3 is 14 residues. Germline V gives CDR1 LNHNV, CDR2 YYDKDF (reference sequence). V lost 9 bases, J lost 9 bases, and 21 bases lay in between. As DNA, the CDR3 is TGTGCCACGATAAGGAGACCTGGGGATAGTGAGCAGTTCTTC. Amino acid sequence: CATIRRPGDSEQFF.

This clonotype was picked up many times. The chain is built from TRBV6-6 and TRBJ2-7; D is uncertain. This CDR3 contains 14 residues. Trimming took off 7 bases at V and 3 bases at J, with 16 bases between the two ends. CDR1 and CDR2 (germline): MNHNY, SVGAGI (reference sequence). In nucleotides, the CDR3 is TGTGCCAGCACGGAAATAGAGGTGAACTACGAGCAGTACTTC. This encodes CASTEIEVNYEQYF.

The count of this clonotype is one. The chain is built from TRBV6-5 and TRBJ2-7; D gene ambiguous. CDR1 MNHEY and CDR2 SVGAGI come from the germline V gene. Trimming cost V 6 bases and J 3 bases, with 18 bases left between them. CDR3 size: 15 residues. The CDR3 loop is CASSQTSWGSYEQYF. CDR3 coding DNA: TGTGCCAGCAGCCAGACGTCTTGGGGTAGCTACGAGCAGTACTTC.

The V call is TRBV6-6, the J call TRBJ1-2; possible D gene TRBD1, 6 bases. Trimming stripped 6 bases from V and 2 bases from J, with 16 bases between. The CDR3 extends over 15 amino acids. Germline CDR1 and CDR2: MNHNY and SVGAGI (reference sequence). The CDR3 here is CASSNDRRKNYGYTF. DNA of the CDR3: TGTGCCAGCAGCAATGACAGGCGAAAAAACTATGGCTACACCTTC.

This clonotype was seen more than once but under ten times. V usage is TRBV4-2 and J usage is TRBJ1-3; weak D call: TRBD1 (6 bases). Germline-derived CDR1 and CDR2 are LGHNA and YNFKEQ. The CDR3 spans 15 residues. Trimming stripped 2 bases from V and 4 bases from J, with 12 bases between. CDR3 nucleotides: TGTGCCAGCAGCCAACCGGGACACCGCGGAAACACCATATATTTT. Its protein is CASSQPGHRGNTIYF.

This clonotype was found many times. DNA for the CDR3: TGCGCCAGCAGCCAAGACGGTCTTTATGGCTACACCTTC. Translation gives CASSQDGLYGYTF. The V and J genes are TRBV4-1 and TRBJ1-2; no reliable D call. In germline, CDR1 is MGHRA, CDR2 YSYEKL. V dropped 0 bases and J dropped 5 bases, with 7 bases sitting between them. The CDR3 contains 13 residues.

The chain combines TRBV15 with TRBJ2-7, with 7 bases aligning to TRBD1. The CDR3 spans 14 residues. After removal of 1 base from V and 2 bases from J, the junction contained 2 bases not matched to a gene. Per the germline V gene, CDR1 is LNHNV and CDR2 is YYDKDF (reference sequence). The DNA for the CDR3 is TGTGCCACCAGCAGAGGTCAGGGGGCCTACGAGCAGTACTTC. This translates into CATSRGQGAYEQYF.

The CDR3 sequence: CASSLWPTRNTGELFF. The DNA of the CDR3 is TGTGCCAGCAGTTTATGGCCCACGCGGAACACCGGGGAGCTGTTTTTT. This chain connects TRBV12-3 or TRBV12-4 to TRBJ2-2; no definite D call. CDR3 size: 16 residues. V was pared by 2 bases and J by 1 base, with 11 bases between.

This clonotype was seen only a few times. The V gene is TRBV18, the J gene TRBJ2-7; TRBD1 aligns across 8 bases. The CDR3 has 16 residues. V gave up 3 bases and J gave up 7 bases; unmatched junction bases: 14. The V gene's germline CDR1 is KGHSH and CDR2 LQKENI. CDR3 DNA: TGTGCCAGCTCACCCCAGGGGCAGGGGGCGAGTCGGGAGCAGTACTTC. The encoded protein is CASSPQGQGASREQYF.

The rearrangement uses TRBV4-2 and TRBJ1-5; D possibly corresponds to TRBD1 (5 bases). The germline gives CDR1 LGHNA, CDR2 YNFKEQ. Trimming pared 1 base from V and 0 bases from J, leaving 10 bases between. The CDR3 has 16 amino acids. The CDR3 is CASSQVRGDSNQPQHF. The CDR3 nucleotides are TGTGCCAGCAGCCAAGTACGGGGGGATAGCAATCAGCCCCAGCATTTT.

This clonotype was observed a few times. The chain uses TRBV5-1 and TRBJ2-7; 8 bases are a match to TRBD2. This CDR3 is built from 14 residues. CDR1 and CDR2 (germline): SGHRS, YFSETQ. The J segment lost 6 bases and the V segment lost 6 bases, leaving 11 bases of the junction unmatched. The CDR3 sequence is CASTGGAGTFEQYF. CDR3 nucleotides: TGCGCCAGCACCGGGGGGGCGGGGACGTTCGAGCAGTACTTC.

The rearrangement links TRBV6-5 to TRBJ1-6; 8 bases align to TRBD1. The CDR3 totals 13 residues. Unmatched junction bases numbered 5, after V lost 6 bases and J lost 10 bases. CDR1 and CDR2 from the germline V gene are MNHEY and SVGAGI. The CDR3 DNA is TGTGCCAGCAGGATGGACAGGGTATCACCCCTCCACTTT. Protein sequence: CASRMDRVSPLHF.

This clonotype showed up just a few times. The chain recombines TRBV7-3 with TRBJ2-5; perhaps TRBD2 as D (6 bases). V was shortened by 3 bases and J by 3 bases, with 8 bases between the two germline ends. Per germline, CDR1 SGHTA and CDR2 FQGTGA. This CDR3 region has 13 residues. The CDR3 bases are TGTGCCAGCAGCTTGGCTAGCGAAGAGACCCAGTACTTC. As protein: CASSLASEETQYF.

This clonotype has more than one count but fewer than ten. V usage is TRBV6-5 and J usage is TRBJ1-2, with a tentative D call TRBD1 (6 bases). From germline, CDR1 is MNHEY and CDR2 SVGAGI. V was trimmed by 4 bases and J by 5 bases, leaving 17 bases between them. CDR3 size: 15 residues. CDR3 sequence (DNA): TGTGCCAGCAGTTTCTTATTGACAGGCGGTTATGGCTACACCTTC. Its protein product is CASSFLLTGGYGYTF.

The chain joins TRBV7-2 to TRBJ2-5; D remains ambiguous. The germline CDR1 and CDR2 sequences are SGHTA and FQGNSA. The germline V and J ends were trimmed by 5 bases and 3 bases, with 10 bases remaining between them. The CDR3 is 13 residues long. The CDR3 loop is CASSRAEKETQYF. CDR3 nucleotide sequence: TGTGCCAGCAGCCGAGCAGAAAAAGAGACCCAGTACTTC.

In this sample, this clonotype turned up a few times. The chain carries TRBV19 and TRBJ2-3; maybe TRBD1 (6 bases). With 1 base removed from V and 11 bases from J, the gap between germline ends came to 13 bases. Per germline, CDR1 LNHDA and CDR2 SQIVND (reference sequence). This CDR3 is 13 amino acids long. As DNA, the CDR3 is TGTGCCAGTAGTATAGTGACGAGGGGGATGCAGTATTTT. Encoded protein: CASSIVTRGMQYF. The full variable domain, rest sourced from reference TRBV19 and TRBJ2-3, is DGGITQSPKYLFRKEGQNVTLSCEQNLNHDAMYWYRQDPGQGLRLIYYSQIVNDFQKGDIAEGYSVSREKKESFPLTVTSAQKNPTAFYLCASSIVTRGMQYFGPGTRLTVL.

The chain carries TRBV9 and TRBJ1-2, with D possibly being TRBD1 (5 bases). This CDR3 contains 14 residues. Germline V gene lookup returns CDR1 SGDLS and CDR2 YYNGEE. Deletions cut 0 bases from V and 4 bases from J, with 10 bases between. In nucleotides, the CDR3 is TGTGCCAGCAGCGTAGAGCCAGGGAGCTATGGCTACACCTTC. Translation: CASSVEPGSYGYTF.

The sample holds a few counts of this clonotype. The rearrangement uses TRBV7-2 and TRBJ2-7; D tentatively reads TRBD1 or TRBD2 (6 bases each). The germline V and J ends were trimmed by 3 bases and 0 bases, with 15 bases remaining between them. CDR1 is SGHTA, CDR2 FQGNSA, per germline. The CDR3 length is 16 residues. CDR3 residues: CASSFFGGSSSYEQYF. For the CDR3, the DNA is TGTGCCAGCAGCTTCTTCGGGGGCTCTAGCTCCTACGAGCAGTACTTC.